These 15 T cell receptor beta chains originate from one sample sequenced in a study of CD4 and CD8 cells across lung adenocarcinoma regions. One entry per CDR3 protein results from TCRdb running MiXCR on the PCR reads. The data hold about 4,000 distinct CDR3 sequences, with roughly 51% observed a single time. What was sequenced was CD4+ T cells from the margin of a lung tumor. The receptors stem from a female donor with lung adenocarcinoma. The CD4 and CD8 labels of this study may be unreliable.

This clonotype was detected a few times. The V call is TRBV20-1, the J call TRBJ2-3; possibly TRBD1 or TRBD2 for D (5 bases each). This CDR3 contains 13 residues. The V end lost 4 bases, the J end lost 3 bases, and 11 bases lay between the germline ends. Germline CDR1 reads DFQATT; CDR2 reads SNEGSKA (reference sequence). The CDR3 DNA is TGCAGTGCTAACCTTGAGGGGACAGATACGCAGTATTTT. The encoded protein is CSANLEGTDTQYF.

This sequence joins TRBV6-1 and TRBJ2-1, with TRBD2 identical over 9 bases. The ends lost 6 bases at V and 5 bases at J; junction bases unmatched: 8. This CDR3 spans 15 amino acids. Germline-derived CDR1 and CDR2 are MNHNS and SASEGT. The CDR3 is CASSPGLARHNEQFF. The CDR3 DNA reads as TGTGCCAGCAGCCCTGGACTAGCGAGACACAATGAGCAGTTCTTC.

This chain joins TRBV15 and TRBJ2-1; 10 bases align to TRBD1. The DNA end favors TRBJ2-7, so the J call may be wrong. This CDR3 is built from 13 residues. From germline, CDR1 is LNHNV and CDR2 YYDKDF (reference sequence). This CDR3 is CATRRQGAAEQYF. DNA for the CDR3: TGTGCCACCAGAAGACAGGGGGCGGCCGAGCAGTACTTC.

This clonotype was recorded a few times. The rearrangement links TRBV6-1 to TRBJ2-3; 8 nucleotides align to TRBD1. There are 15 residues in the CDR3. The V segment lost 0 bases and the J segment 5 bases; nucleotides outside the gene matches: 4. Germline CDR1 is MNHNS and CDR2 is SASEGT. This CDR3 reads CASSEAAGGLDTQYF. The DNA for the CDR3 is TGTGCCAGCAGTGAAGCGGCAGGGGGCTTAGATACGCAGTATTTT.

This clonotype is termed medium-sized. The chain joins TRBV11-3 to TRBJ2-1; 8 bases are shared with TRBD2. The DNA end favors TRBJ2-7, so the J call may be wrong. CDR3 length: 15 residues. Per the germline V gene, CDR1 is SGHNT and CDR2 is YENEEA. CDR3 DNA sequence: TGTGCCAGCAGCTTAGGGACTAGCAGCCGGAATGAGCAGTACTTC. The encoded protein is CASSLGTSSRNEQYF.

By sample share, this clonotype is medium-sized. V is TRBV5-1 and J is TRBJ2-5; D ambiguous. The CDR3 totals 17 residues. V was trimmed by 0 bases and J by 0 bases, leaving 15 bases between them. Germline loops: CDR1 SGHRS, CDR2 YFSETQ. In DNA, the CDR3 is TGCGCCAGCAGCTTGGGCGGCGTCGGATCCTACCAAGAGACCCAGTACTTC. Translation: CASSLGGVGSYQETQYF.

This clonotype was found a few times. The gene calls are TRBV28 and TRBJ2-6, with D hard to call. Germline CDR1 is MDHEN and CDR2 is SYDVKM. CDR3 length: 15 amino acids. Trimming left V 2 bases short and J 1 base short, with 6 bases between. CDR3 loop: CASSLGESGANVLTF. DNA for the CDR3: TGTGCCAGCAGTTTAGGAGAATCTGGGGCCAACGTCCTGACTTTC.

This clonotype was picked up a small number of times. This chain uses TRBV6-1 with TRBJ2-3; D gene uncertain. Germline V CDR1 and CDR2: MNHNS, SASEGT. V was cut by 6 bases and J by 3 bases, with 10 bases left in between. The CDR3 is made up of 13 amino acids. CDR3 DNA: TGTGCCAGCAGCCCCCCCGGGACAGATACGCAGTATTTT. It codes for CASSPPGTDTQYF.

This clonotype was detected only once. The chain uses TRBV27 and TRBJ2-2, with D possibly being TRBD2 (6 bases). In germline, CDR1 is MNHEY, CDR2 SMNVEV (reference sequence). This CDR3 comprises 20 residues. V gave up 3 bases and J gave up 5 bases, with 28 bases separating them. The chain's CDR3 is CASSFAARDSGHISTGELFF. CDR3 sequence (DNA): TGTGCCAGCAGTTTCGCGGCTCGGGACTCGGGGCACATATCAACCGGGGAGCTGTTTTTT.

The chain couples TRBV14 to TRBJ2-5; D might be TRBD1 (6 bases). In germline, CDR1 is SGHDN, CDR2 FVKESK. Trimming removed 0 bases from V and 11 bases from J, with 13 bases in between. The CDR3 spans 13 residues. This CDR3 reads CASSQDTQGKQYF. CDR3 DNA sequence: TGTGCCAGCAGCCAAGATACCCAGGGGAAGCAGTACTTC.

In its sample, this clonotype was seen a few times. The chain has TRBV7-8 and TRBJ2-3; tentatively, D is TRBD2 (5 bases). The V and J ends lost 1 base and 5 bases respectively, with 13 bases between them. Germline V gene sequence: CDR1 SGHVS, CDR2 FQNEAQ. The CDR3 is 15 amino acids. The CDR3 reads CASSLGGGRKDTQYF. The CDR3 DNA reads as TGTGCCAGCAGCTTAGGGGGTGGGAGAAAAGATACGCAGTATTTT.

The chain combines TRBV10-2 with TRBJ2-3; 10 bases match TRBD2. CDR1 and CDR2 (germline): WSHSY, SAAADI. Trimming took 4 bases from V and 11 from J; bases not matched to a gene: 12. CDR3 length: 15 residues. The CDR3 sequence is CASSVSSGSVNEQYF. The DNA for the CDR3 is TGCGCCAGCAGTGTATCTAGCGGGAGTGTCAATGAGCAGTATTTT.

The rearrangement uses TRBV6-5 and TRBJ1-1, with D hard to call. V lost 4 bases to trimming and J lost 1 base, with 13 bases between them. CDR3 length: 15 residues. CDR1 is MNHEY, CDR2 SVGAGI, per germline. As DNA, the CDR3 is TGTGCCAGCAGTTCGGGATCCCCGGGGAACACTGAAGCTTTCTTT. This codes for CASSSGSPGNTEAFF.

The rearrangement links TRBV6-1 to TRBJ2-1; 12 positions match TRBD2. This CDR3 region has 15 residues. The ends lost 7 bases at V and 3 bases at J; junction bases unmatched: 4. Per germline, CDR1 MNHNS and CDR2 SASEGT. Here the CDR3 reads CASTLTSGGYNEQFF. CDR3 in DNA: TGTGCCAGCACCCTGACTAGCGGGGGCTACAATGAGCAGTTCTTC.

J is TRBJ2-1 and V is TRBV6-1, with D maybe TRBD1 (5 bases). The J call is in doubt because the DNA end fits TRBJ2-7 better. Per the germline V gene, CDR1 is MNHNS and CDR2 is SASEGT. There are 12 residues in the CDR3. The CDR3 loop reads CASSQGSYEQYF. CDR3 DNA sequence: TGTGCCAGCAGTCAGGGCTCCTACGAGCAGTACTTC.